The present T cell receptor beta chain was sequenced within a study of T cell changes during pregnancy in multiple sclerosis. Sequenced by immunoSEQ multiplex PCR; TCRdb stores in-frame clones only, minus some. Of about 36,000 clones in the sample, 88% are singletons; the top ten hold around 7.2%. The sequenced sample was CD8+ T cells from peripheral blood mononuclear cells, obtained in the third trimester of pregnancy. The clonotype was recovered from a female donor with multiple sclerosis, enrolled in a pregnancy study.

For the CDR3, the DNA is TGTGCCTGGAGCGACCTGGGGGGACGGGGCGAAAAACTGTTTTTT. This encodes CAWSDLGGRGEKLFF. The rearrangement joins TRBV30 to TRBJ1-4, with a weak D call TRBD1 (5 bases). The CDR3 contains 15 residues. With 3 bases removed from V and 8 bases from J, the gap between germline ends came to 19 bases. The germline gives CDR1 GTSNPN, CDR2 SVGIG (reference sequence).